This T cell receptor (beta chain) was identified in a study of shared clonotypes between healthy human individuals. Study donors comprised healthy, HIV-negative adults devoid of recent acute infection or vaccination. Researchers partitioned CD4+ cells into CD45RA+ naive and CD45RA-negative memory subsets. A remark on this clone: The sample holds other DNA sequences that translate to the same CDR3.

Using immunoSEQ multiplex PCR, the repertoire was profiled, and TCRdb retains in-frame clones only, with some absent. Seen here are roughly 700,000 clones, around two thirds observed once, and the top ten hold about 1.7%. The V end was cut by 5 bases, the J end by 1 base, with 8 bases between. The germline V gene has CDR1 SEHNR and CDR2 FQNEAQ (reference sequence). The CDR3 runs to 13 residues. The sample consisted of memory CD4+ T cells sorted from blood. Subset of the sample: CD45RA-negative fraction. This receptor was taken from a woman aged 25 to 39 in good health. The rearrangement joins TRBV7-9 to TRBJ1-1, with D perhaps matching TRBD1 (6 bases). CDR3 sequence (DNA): TGTGCCAGCAGCGCGACAGGGAACACTGAAGCTTTCTTT. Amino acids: CASSATGNTEAFF.